These T cell receptor beta chains were read from a single sample in a study of CD8 T cells in ankylosing spondylitis. Each CDR3 protein gets one entry after TCRdb re-called the 5' RACE reads with MiXCR. The sample shows under 150,000 distinct CDR3 sequences, approximately 9.7% of them seen only once. Sequencing was carried out using blood, either unsorted or a sorted T cell fraction (not recorded which). These receptors were collected from a male donor with ankylosing spondylitis or in good health (not recorded which). CDR3s include the opening cysteine and the closing phenylalanine or tryptophan. Each record gives: V gene, clone size, D gene, J gene, CDR3 DNA, CDR3 protein. A D gene is named only where the DNA matches it firmly. For some rows the clone size is stated as once, few or many, or as a class when expanded; others skip it.

V gene: TRBV14; clone size: .; D gene: .; J gene: TRBJ2-3; CDR3 DNA: TGTGCCAGCAGCCAAGATCAGGACGGGTGGATCAGAGATACGCAGTATTTT; CDR3 protein: CASSQDQDGWIRDTQYF
V gene: TRBV4-3; clone size: few; D gene: TRBD2; J gene: TRBJ2-1; CDR3 DNA: TGCGCCAGCAGCCAAGATTCCCTAGCGGGAACTGAGCAGTTCTTC; CDR3 protein: CASSQDSLAGTEQFF
V gene: TRBV21-1; clone size: few; D gene: .; J gene: TRBJ2-3; CDR3 DNA: TGTGCCAACCCGACAGGGGGATGGACAGATACGCAGTATTTT; CDR3 protein: CANPTGGWTDTQYF
V gene: TRBV7-9; clone size: many; D gene: .; J gene: TRBJ1-5; CDR3 DNA: TGTGCCAGCAGCCGGGGCAATCAGCCCCAGCATTTT; CDR3 protein: CASSRGNQPQHF
V gene: TRBV21-1; clone size: many; D gene: .; J gene: TRBJ2-1; CDR3 DNA: TGTGCCAGCCGGGACTTCCAGTTCTTC; CDR3 protein: CASRDFQFF
V gene: TRBV20-1; clone size: many; D gene: .; J gene: TRBJ2-3; CDR3 DNA: TGCAGTGCCGACTTCCGGACTGCTAGCACAGATACGCAGTATTTT; CDR3 protein: CSADFRTASTDTQYF
V gene: TRBV5-1; clone size: many; D gene: TRBD1; J gene: TRBJ2-7; CDR3 DNA: TGCGCCAGCAGCTTGACAGGGGGCAGAGAGCAGTACTTC; CDR3 protein: CASSLTGGREQYF
V gene: TRBV20-1; clone size: many; D gene: TRBD2; J gene: TRBJ2-2; CDR3 DNA: TGCAGTGCTAGGAAAAGGACTAGCACCGGGGAGCTGTTTTTT; CDR3 protein: CSARKRTSTGELFF
V gene: TRBV24-1; clone size: many; D gene: .; J gene: TRBJ2-1; CDR3 DNA: TGTGCCACAAGGGGAAACAATGAGCAGTTCTTC; CDR3 protein: CATRGNNEQFF
V gene: TRBV18; clone size: many; D gene: .; J gene: TRBJ2-3; CDR3 DNA: TGTGCCAGCTCACCAGACAGCACAGATACGCAGTATTTT; CDR3 protein: CASSPDSTDTQYF
V gene: TRBV5-5; clone size: many; D gene: TRBD2; J gene: TRBJ2-1; CDR3 DNA: TGTGCCAGCAGCCTTGGTCTAGCGGAGTCCTACAATGAGCAGTTCTTC; CDR3 protein: CASSLGLAESYNEQFF
V gene: TRBV12-3/TRBV12-4; clone size: many; D gene: .; J gene: TRBJ1-4; CDR3 DNA: TGTGCCAGCAGTTTATTGGGGACGGAAAAACTGTTTTTT; CDR3 protein: CASSLLGTEKLFF
V gene: TRBV7-9; clone size: many; D gene: TRBD1; J gene: TRBJ2-1; CDR3 DNA: TGTGCCAGCAGCCCCCTTACGCAGGACAGGGCCTACAATGAGCAGTTCTTC; CDR3 protein: CASSPLTQDRAYNEQFF
V gene: TRBV3-1; clone size: many; D gene: TRBD2; J gene: TRBJ2-1; CDR3 DNA: TGTGCCAGCAGCCAAATACGGGGACTAGTTTACCATGAGCAGTTCTTC; CDR3 protein: CASSQIRGLVYHEQFF
V gene: TRBV5-1; clone size: .; D gene: TRBD1; J gene: TRBJ2-1; CDR3 DNA: TGCGCCAGCAGCTTGGAGGGGAGCAGGGGGAAAAATGAGCAGTTCTTC; CDR3 protein: CASSLEGSRGKNEQFF
V gene: TRBV12-3/TRBV12-4; clone size: .; D gene: .; J gene: TRBJ1-1; CDR3 DNA: TGTGCCAGCAAAAGGGAGGATTTTGGAGCTTTCTTT; CDR3 protein: CASKREDFGAFF
V gene: TRBV5-5; clone size: .; D gene: TRBD2; J gene: TRBJ2-7; CDR3 DNA: TGTGCCAGCAGCTTGGTAGGCCTAGCGGGAGGGGACTTCTTTAGGCAGTACTTC; CDR3 protein: CASSLVGLAGGDFFRQYF
V gene: TRBV12-3/TRBV12-4; clone size: many; D gene: .; J gene: TRBJ2-7; CDR3 DNA: TGTGCCAGCAGTTTTTATAACGAGCAGTACTTC; CDR3 protein: CASSFYNEQYF
V gene: TRBV11-2; clone size: few; D gene: .; J gene: TRBJ2-2; CDR3 DNA: TGTGCCAGCAGCGAGATTGTAGGGAAGGAGCTGTTTTTT; CDR3 protein: CASSEIVGKELFF
V gene: TRBV5-1; clone size: many; D gene: TRBD2; J gene: TRBJ2-3; CDR3 DNA: TGCGCCAGCAGTTCGATAACTAGCGGGAGTCCAGATACGCAGTATTTT; CDR3 protein: CASSSITSGSPDTQYF
V gene: TRBV29-1; clone size: .; D gene: TRBD1; J gene: TRBJ2-7; CDR3 DNA: TGCAGCGTTGAACCGGTACAGGGGGCTGGGGAGCAGTACTTC; CDR3 protein: CSVEPVQGAGEQYF
V gene: TRBV28; clone size: many; D gene: .; J gene: TRBJ2-7; CDR3 DNA: TGTGCCAGCAGCAGGGCGGGCGAGCAGTACTTC; CDR3 protein: CASSRAGEQYF
V gene: TRBV4-3; clone size: many; D gene: .; J gene: TRBJ1-3; CDR3 DNA: TGCGCCAGCAGCCCCCTGCTCACTTCTGGAAACACCATATATTTT; CDR3 protein: CASSPLLTSGNTIYF
V gene: TRBV5-1; clone size: .; D gene: .; J gene: TRBJ2-6; CDR3 DNA: TGCGCCAGCGTTGCGCAGGGTACTGGGGCCAACGTCCTGACTTTC; CDR3 protein: CASVAQGTGANVLTF
V gene: TRBV7-2; clone size: many; D gene: .; J gene: TRBJ2-4; CDR3 DNA: TGTGCCAGCAGCTTAGCCTCCCTGGTGGACATTCAGTACTTC; CDR3 protein: CASSLASLVDIQYF
V gene: TRBV5-1; clone size: many; D gene: .; J gene: TRBJ1-1; CDR3 DNA: TGCGCCAGCAGCTTGGGGCAGGGGTTCACTGAAGCTTTCTTT; CDR3 protein: CASSLGQGFTEAFF
V gene: TRBV7-2; clone size: many; D gene: TRBD1; J gene: TRBJ1-6; CDR3 DNA: TGTGCCAGCAGCTCACAGGGGAGGAATTCACCCCTCCACTTT; CDR3 protein: CASSSQGRNSPLHF
V gene: TRBV5-1; clone size: many; D gene: .; J gene: TRBJ2-3; CDR3 DNA: TGCGCCAGCAGCTTGGGAAGGGGGTGGACAGATACGCAGTATTTT; CDR3 protein: CASSLGRGWTDTQYF
V gene: TRBV2; clone size: few; D gene: .; J gene: TRBJ2-7; CDR3 DNA: TGTGCCAGCCCCATGGACGAGCAGTACTTC; CDR3 protein: CASPMDEQYF
V gene: TRBV7-2; clone size: many; D gene: .; J gene: TRBJ2-5; CDR3 DNA: TGTGCCAGCAGCTTAGGTACCCGCGGAGAGACCCAGTACTTC; CDR3 protein: CASSLGTRGETQYF
V gene: TRBV20-1; clone size: .; D gene: .; J gene: TRBJ2-3; CDR3 DNA: TGCAGTGCTACCCGACCGACAGGTAGCACAGATACGCAGTATTTT; CDR3 protein: CSATRPTGSTDTQYF
V gene: TRBV12-3/TRBV12-4; clone size: many; D gene: TRBD2; J gene: TRBJ2-3; CDR3 DNA: TGTGCCAGCCACGAAACCCCGGGACTAGCGTCCACAGATACGCAGTATTTT; CDR3 protein: CASHETPGLASTDTQYF
V gene: TRBV5-1; clone size: many; D gene: .; J gene: TRBJ2-1; CDR3 DNA: TGCGCCAGCAGCTTGTCGAAGGTGGGAGTATGGAATGAGCAGTTCTTC; CDR3 protein: CASSLSKVGVWNEQFF
V gene: TRBV28; clone size: many; D gene: TRBD2; J gene: TRBJ2-3; CDR3 DNA: TGTGCCAGCAGAAAAGGTCTAGCGGGAGGTGATACGCAGTATTTT; CDR3 protein: CASRKGLAGGDTQYF
V gene: TRBV4-2; clone size: .; D gene: .; J gene: TRBJ2-7; CDR3 DNA: TGTGCCAGCAGCCAGCGGGCGGCAGAGGCCTACGAGCAGTACTTC; CDR3 protein: CASSQRAAEAYEQYF
V gene: TRBV12-3/TRBV12-4; clone size: few; D gene: .; J gene: TRBJ2-7; CDR3 DNA: TGTGCCAGCAGTTCCGACAGCCCTTCATTGCCCTCGGGGTACGAGCAGTACTTC; CDR3 protein: CASSSDSPSLPSGYEQYF
V gene: TRBV4-3; clone size: many; D gene: TRBD1; J gene: TRBJ2-1; CDR3 DNA: TGCGCCAGCAGCCAAGGGACAGGGAATTTGAATGAGCAGTTCTTC; CDR3 protein: CASSQGTGNLNEQFF
V gene: TRBV7-2; clone size: many; D gene: TRBD1; J gene: TRBJ1-4; CDR3 DNA: TGTGCCAGCAGCCCGACAGGGCCCAGGGAAAAACTGTTTTTT; CDR3 protein: CASSPTGPREKLFF
V gene: TRBV29-1; clone size: few; D gene: .; J gene: TRBJ1-1; CDR3 DNA: TGCAGCGTCGCTGTGGGGGGGGGTATGACTGAAGCTTTCTTT; CDR3 protein: CSVAVGGGMTEAFF
V gene: TRBV20-1; clone size: many; D gene: .; J gene: TRBJ1-5; CDR3 DNA: TGCAGTGCTAGAGTTCGGGGCAATCAGCCCCAGCATTTT; CDR3 protein: CSARVRGNQPQHF
V gene: TRBV6-1; clone size: many; D gene: .; J gene: TRBJ1-1; CDR3 DNA: TGTGCCAGCAGCCGGGACCTGATGAACACTGAAGCTTTCTTT; CDR3 protein: CASSRDLMNTEAFF
V gene: TRBV29-1; clone size: .; D gene: TRBD1; J gene: TRBJ2-7; CDR3 DNA: TGCAGCGTTGGGGGGGACAGGACCGAATACGAGCAGTACTTC; CDR3 protein: CSVGGDRTEYEQYF
V gene: TRBV27; clone size: many; D gene: TRBD2; J gene: TRBJ2-2; CDR3 DNA: TGTGCCAGCAGCTTAAACCGACTAGCGGGGCACACCGGGGAGCTGTTTTTT; CDR3 protein: CASSLNRLAGHTGELFF
V gene: TRBV28; clone size: few; D gene: TRBD1; J gene: TRBJ2-2; CDR3 DNA: TGTGCCAGCAGTTTAGACAGGGCGAACACCGGGGAGCTGTTTTTT; CDR3 protein: CASSLDRANTGELFF
V gene: TRBV5-6; clone size: few; D gene: .; J gene: TRBJ2-1; CDR3 DNA: TGTGCCAGCAGCCCCTCAGGGGCTGGTGAGCAGTTCTTC; CDR3 protein: CASSPSGAGEQFF